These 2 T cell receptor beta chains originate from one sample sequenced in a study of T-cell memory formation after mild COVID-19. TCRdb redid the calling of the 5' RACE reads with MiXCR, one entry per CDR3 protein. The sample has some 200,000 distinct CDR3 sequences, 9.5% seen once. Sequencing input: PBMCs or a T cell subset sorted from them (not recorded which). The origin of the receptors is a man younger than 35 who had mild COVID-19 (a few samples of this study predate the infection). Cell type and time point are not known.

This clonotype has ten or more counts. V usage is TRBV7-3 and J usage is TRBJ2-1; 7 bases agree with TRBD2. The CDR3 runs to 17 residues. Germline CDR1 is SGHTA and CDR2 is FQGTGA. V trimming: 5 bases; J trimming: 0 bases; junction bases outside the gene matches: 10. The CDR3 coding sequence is TGTGCCAGCAGCCCACACCAAGCGGGGCCCTCCTACAATGAGCAGTTCTTC. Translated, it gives CASSPHQAGPSYNEQFF. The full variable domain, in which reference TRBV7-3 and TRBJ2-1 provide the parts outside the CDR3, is GAGVSQTPSNKVTEKGKYVELRCDPISGHTALYWYRQSLGQGPEFLIYFQGTGAADDSGLPNDRFFAVRPEGSVSTLKIQRTERGDSAVYLCASSPHQAGPSYNEQFFGPGTRLTVL.

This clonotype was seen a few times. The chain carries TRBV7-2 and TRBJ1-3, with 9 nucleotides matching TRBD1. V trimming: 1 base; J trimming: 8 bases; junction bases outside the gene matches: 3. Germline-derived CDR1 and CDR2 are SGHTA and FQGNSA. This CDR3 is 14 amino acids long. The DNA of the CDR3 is TGTGCCAGCAGCTTAGGTGGGACAGGGCACACCATATATTTT. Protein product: CASSLGGTGHTIYF.